The sequence of this T cell receptor (beta chain) was determined in a study of Graves' ophthalmopathy and Graves' hyperthyroidism listed by TCRdb under 2018. In terms of the full investigation: Peripheral blood was collected at initial diagnosis, before any treatment. TCR beta repertoire signatures were used to distinguish Graves' ophthalmopathy from Graves' hyperthyroidism and to predict progression to ophthalmopathy. In total, some 130 blood samples were TCR-sequenced: roughly 45 ophthalmopathy, about 75 hyperthyroidism and roughly 17 hyperthyroidism-to-ophthalmopathy patients. To explore V-J signatures distinguishing ophthalmopathy from hyperthyroidism, a discovery set of 100 or so patients (roughly 42 ophthalmopathy, 55 to 60 stable hyperthyroidism) was enrolled. An independent validation cohort was composed of 18 to 20 hyperthyroidism patients and around 16 patients who later progressed from hyperthyroidism to ophthalmopathy. In several hyperthyroidism patients, the T-cell repertoires found in thyroid tissue were compared with those found in blood. Following sampling, methimazole starting at 30 mg daily was administered to hyperthyroidism patients, and high-dose intravenous methylprednisolone was administered to ophthalmopathy patients.

Patients with ophthalmopathy had moderately to severely active disease, with a Clinical Activity Score of 3 or more, a NOSPECS grade of 4 or more, and a disease duration of less than 3 months. Patients with other autoimmune diseases, uncontrolled infections, pregnancy or lactation were excluded. Clinical symptoms, serum thyroxine, TRAb, thyroid ultrasound and orbital computed tomography formed the basis of the diagnosis. PBMCs were isolated from 7.5 to 10 ml of fresh peripheral blood by Ficoll-Paque density gradient centrifugation. Total RNA was extracted using Trizol reagent, and RNA quality was checked on an Agilent 2100 Bioanalyzer. For repertoire sequencing, the TCR beta CDR3 regions were amplified from RNA transcripts. The first round was an RT-PCR using HTBI primers with the Qiagen OneStep RT-PCR kit, and this first round was followed by a second-round multiplex PCR, then size selection and purification. Sequencing of the libraries was carried out on an Illumina HiSeq2000 in paired-end mode with 100 bp reads. On the authors' methods: SOAPnuke was used for read processing, and reads with adapters, uncalled bases, a mean Phred below 15, or no exact constant-primer or identifier match were discarded. COPE v1.2.5 was used to merge high-quality paired reads. Each unique nucleotide sequence was defined as a clonotype, and clonotypes were aligned to IMGT TRB V, D and J references with MiTCR v1.1. Only V-J combinations with frequency above 0.0001 were analysed, covering more than 99% of repertoires. A TCR clonal expansion and chaos score per V-J combination was defined as the ratio of F50 clonal expansion to chaos observed in the TCRdist matrix. Features were reduced by Welch's t-statistics and random forest to around 14 V-J combinations, which fed a naive Bayes classifier. The similarity between thyroid and blood repertoires was quantified using the Morisita-Horn index. TCRdb handled the public reads itself, with Q25 trimming in fastp and clone calling in MiXCR, and kept productive beta chains. Duplicate CDR3 protein sequences are folded into a single record with the most common DNA and genes. TCRdb, not the original authors, processed these V and J calls. A total of almost 750,000 distinct CDR3 sequences appear in this sample, 40% of them only once. Of the sample, about 40% is held by the ten largest clones.

This clonotype was seen repeatedly, ten times or more. Its antigen has not been determined. No clone much larger than this one lies a single base away; base qualities are absent. Overall results and qualifications from the work: Ophthalmopathy was separated from stable hyperthyroidism by the 13-signature model with just under 90% sensitivity and less than 82% specificity in cross-validation and with 80%/75% in the test set. Most expanded thyroid clonotypes with a frequency above 0.001 also appeared in blood, which suggests that blood repertoires may reflect the immune response in the thyroid. Sample size was not predetermined statistically, and investigators were not blinded to group allocation. In validation, the model predicted ophthalmopathy progression with 70.59% sensitivity and roughly 72% specificity; roughly 12 predicted patients were CT-confirmed with GO in a median of approximately 6.5 months.

The TCR sequence derives from an adult man with Graves' ophthalmopathy. Source material: peripheral blood.

The CDR3 sequence is CASSRDGRNEKLFF. The DNA sequence follows: TGTGCCAGCAGCCGGGACGGACGTAATGAAAAACTGTTTTTT. This sequence uses TRBV7-9 and TRBJ1-4; D gene: possibly TRBD1, on 5 matching bases. From the germline V gene (reference sequence), CDR1 is SEHNR and CDR2 is FQNEAQ. V loses 5 bases, J loses 4 bases, and the germline ends lie 11 bases apart. The CDR3 has 14 amino acids, counting the end cysteine and phenylalanine. CDR3 DNA only is kept here, 42 bases in frame from base 1.